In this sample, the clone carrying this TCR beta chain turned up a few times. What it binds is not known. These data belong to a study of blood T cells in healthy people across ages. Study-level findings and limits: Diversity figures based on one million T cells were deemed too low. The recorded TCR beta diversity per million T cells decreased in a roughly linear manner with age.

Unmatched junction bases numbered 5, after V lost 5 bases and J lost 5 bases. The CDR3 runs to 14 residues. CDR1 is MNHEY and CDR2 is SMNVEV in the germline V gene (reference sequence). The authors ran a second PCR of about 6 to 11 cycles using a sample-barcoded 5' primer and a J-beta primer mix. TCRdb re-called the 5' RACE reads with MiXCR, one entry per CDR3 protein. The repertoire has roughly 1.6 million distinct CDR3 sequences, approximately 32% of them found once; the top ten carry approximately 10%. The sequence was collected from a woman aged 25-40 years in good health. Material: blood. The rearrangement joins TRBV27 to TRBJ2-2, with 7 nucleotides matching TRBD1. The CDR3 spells CASSPGQFTGELFF. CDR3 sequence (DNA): TGTGCCAGCAGTCCGGGACAGTTTACCGGGGAGCTGTTTTTT.